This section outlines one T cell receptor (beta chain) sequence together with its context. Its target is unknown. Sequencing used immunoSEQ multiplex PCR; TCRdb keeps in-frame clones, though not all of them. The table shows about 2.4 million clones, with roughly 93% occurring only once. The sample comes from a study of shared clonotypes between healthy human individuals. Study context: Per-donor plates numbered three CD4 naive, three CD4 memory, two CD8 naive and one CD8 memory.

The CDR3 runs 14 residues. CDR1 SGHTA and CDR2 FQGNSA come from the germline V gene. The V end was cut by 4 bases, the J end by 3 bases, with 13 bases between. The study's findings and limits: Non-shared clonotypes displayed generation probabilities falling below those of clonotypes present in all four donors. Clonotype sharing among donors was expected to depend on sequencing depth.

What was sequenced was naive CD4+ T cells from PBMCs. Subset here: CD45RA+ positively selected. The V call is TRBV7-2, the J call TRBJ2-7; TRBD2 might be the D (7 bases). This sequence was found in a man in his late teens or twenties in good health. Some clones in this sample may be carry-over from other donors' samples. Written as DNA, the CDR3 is TGTGCCAGCAGCTCCCCGGGGGGCAGCTACGAGCAGTACTTC. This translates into CASSSPGGSYEQYF.